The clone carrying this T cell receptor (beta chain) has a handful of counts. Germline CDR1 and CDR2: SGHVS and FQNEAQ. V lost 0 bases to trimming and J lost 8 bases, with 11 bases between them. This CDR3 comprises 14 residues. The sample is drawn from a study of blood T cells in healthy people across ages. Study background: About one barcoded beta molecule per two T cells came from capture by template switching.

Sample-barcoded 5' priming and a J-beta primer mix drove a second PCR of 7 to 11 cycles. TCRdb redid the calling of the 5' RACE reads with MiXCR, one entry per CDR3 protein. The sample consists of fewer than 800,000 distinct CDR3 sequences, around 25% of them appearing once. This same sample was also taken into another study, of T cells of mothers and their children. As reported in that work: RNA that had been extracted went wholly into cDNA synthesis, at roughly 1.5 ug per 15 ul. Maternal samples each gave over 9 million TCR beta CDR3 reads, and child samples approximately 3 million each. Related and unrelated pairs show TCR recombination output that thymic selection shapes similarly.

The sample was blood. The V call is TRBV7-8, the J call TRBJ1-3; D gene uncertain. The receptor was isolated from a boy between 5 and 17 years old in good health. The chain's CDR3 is CASSLASPRDTIYF. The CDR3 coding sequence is TGTGCCAGCAGCTTAGCCTCTCCTAGGGACACCATATATTTT. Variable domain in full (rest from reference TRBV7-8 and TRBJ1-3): GAGVSQSPRYKVAKRGQDVALRCDPISGHVSLFWYQQALGQGPEFLTYFQNEAQLDKSGLPSDRFFAERPEGSVSTLKIQRTQQEDSAVYLCASSLASPRDTIYFGEGSWLTVV.